Following are 31 T cell receptor beta chains from one sample sequenced in a study of shared clonotypes between healthy human individuals. Sequencing was performed with immunoSEQ multiplex PCR; in TCRdb, only in-frame clones are kept and a portion is missing. This table has more than 1,200,000 clones, 98% appearing once. Sequencing used naive CD4+ T cells sorted from blood. Subset of the sample: CD45RA+ positively selected. These receptors were collected from a man aged 30 to 45 in good health.

This chain links TRBV5-4 with TRBJ2-7; no clear D gene. Trimming left V 6 bases short and J 0 bases short, with 7 bases between. The germline gives CDR1 SGHNT, CDR2 YYREEE (reference sequence). The CDR3 consists of 12 residues. This CDR3 reads CASNDGSYEQYF. CDR3 DNA sequence: TGTGCCAGCAATGACGGCTCCTACGAGCAGTACTTC.

About this clone itself: The junction does not match germline at one end; this may be a read error. The gene calls are TRBV20-1 and TRBJ2-7; D is possibly TRBD1 (6 bases). Germline CDR1 reads DFQATT; CDR2 reads SNEGSKA (reference sequence). This CDR3 region has 11 residues. This chain's CDR3 is CSAPFPGHSSF. Written as DNA, the CDR3 is TGCAGTGCTCCTTTTCCGGGACACTCGAGCTTC.

A remark on this clone: Other DNA sequences in this sample translate to the same CDR3. CDR3 sequence reads: CASSLGSSYNEQFF. The CDR3 DNA sequence: TGTGCCAGCAGCCTCGGGAGTTCCTACAATGAGCAGTTCTTC. The rearrangement joins TRBV11-2 to TRBJ2-1, with D possibly matching TRBD2 (6 bases). The CDR3 is 14 amino acids. The V end was cut by 5 bases, the J end by 1 base, with 9 bases between. Germline V CDR1 and CDR2: SGHAT, FQNNGV.

This chain uses TRBV28 with TRBJ1-2, with 8 bases fitting TRBD1. Germline CDR1 MDHEN, CDR2 SYDVKM. The V and J ends lost 2 bases and 4 bases, in that order; junction bases with no gene match: 6. This CDR3 has 15 residues. The DNA of the CDR3 is TGTGCCAGCAGTTTACGTTCGGACAGGGTCTATGGCTACACCTTC. The encoded protein is CASSLRSDRVYGYTF.

The genes are TRBV7-9 and TRBJ2-7; the match to TRBD2 covers 10 bases. This CDR3 comprises 17 residues. CDR1 is SEHNR and CDR2 is FQNEAQ in the germline V gene (reference sequence). The V and J ends lost 1 base and 5 bases, in that order; junction bases with no gene match: 11. As DNA, the CDR3 is TGTGCCAGCAGCTTAGGTGCTCTAGCGGGAGATACTCACGAGCAGTACTTC. This sequence encodes CASSLGALAGDTHEQYF.

The chain carries TRBV2 and TRBJ1-1; D not resolved. Germline V CDR1 and CDR2: SNHLY, FYNNEI. Trimming shortened V by 9 bases and J by 2 bases, and 10 bases separated the two germline ends. This CDR3 comprises 12 residues. The CDR3 is CASKERNTEAFF. Written as DNA, the CDR3 is TGTGCCAGTAAGGAGCGAAACACTGAAGCTTTCTTT.

The chain employs TRBV28 and TRBJ2-3; D perhaps matches TRBD2 (5 bases). The CDR3 is 13 residues long. Germline lookup yields CDR1 MDHEN and CDR2 SYDVKM. V lost 6 bases and J 2 bases, leaving 9 bases between the germline ends. CDR3 coding DNA: TGTGCCAGCAGCTCGGACTTCACAGATACGCAGTATTTT. Protein sequence: CASSSDFTDTQYF.

The chain uses TRBV11-3 and TRBJ2-1, with 13 positions matching TRBD2. After removal of 5 bases from V and 9 bases from J, the junction contained 10 bases not matched to a gene. Per the germline V gene, CDR1 is SGHNT and CDR2 is YENEEA. The CDR3 covers 16 residues. CDR3 DNA: TGTGCCAGCAGCCTTAGGGGACTAGCGGGAATCAGTGAGCAGTTCTTC. This codes for CASSLRGLAGISEQFF.

The chain uses TRBV30 and TRBJ2-3, with no clear D. Deletions cut 5 bases from V and 6 bases from J, with 6 bases between. CDR1 is GTSNPN, CDR2 SVGIG, per germline (reference sequence). This CDR3 has 10 residues. The CDR3 coding sequence is TGTGCCTGGGGGTATGATACGCAGTATTTT. This sequence encodes CAWGYDTQYF.

The chain employs TRBV4-2 and TRBJ1-2; 7 bases agree with TRBD1. CDR3 length: 16 residues. Losses at the gene ends were 0 bases for V and 6 bases for J; bases not matched to a gene: 10. Germline V CDR1 and CDR2: LGHNA, YNFKEQ. The CDR3 reads CASSQDGLDRENGYTF. CDR3 in DNA: TGTGCCAGCAGCCAAGATGGTCTAGACAGGGAAAATGGCTACACCTTC.

V gene TRBV15 combines with J gene TRBJ1-4; 7 nucleotides match TRBD1. The CDR3 has 15 residues. Germline trimming cut 3 bases from V and 7 bases from J; bases unmatched to any gene: 8. Germline V CDR1 and CDR2: LNHNV, YYDKDF (reference sequence). The CDR3 here is CATSSDRVVTEKLFF. The CDR3 nucleotides are TGTGCCACCAGCAGTGACAGGGTAGTGACTGAAAAACTGTTTTTT.

The chain links TRBV27 to TRBJ1-5, with 8 bases matching TRBD1. The CDR3 runs to 18 residues. Per germline, CDR1 MNHEY and CDR2 SMNVEV (reference sequence). With V trimmed by 5 bases and J by 0 bases, 12 bases remained unmatched. This CDR3 is CASSIFGTGGDSNQPQHF. The CDR3 DNA reads as TGTGCCAGCAGTATCTTCGGGACAGGCGGGGATAGCAATCAGCCCCAGCATTTT.

V usage is TRBV28 and J usage is TRBJ2-7, with D perhaps matching TRBD2 (5 bases). V was shortened by 4 bases and J by 5 bases, with 12 bases between the two germline ends. Germline V gene data show CDR1 as MDHEN and CDR2 as SYDVKM. This CDR3 has 13 amino acids. CDR3 sequence: CASSSPGKNEQYF. In nucleotides, the CDR3 is TGTGCCAGCAGTTCACCGGGAAAAAACGAGCAGTACTTC.

This sequence joins TRBV11-2 and TRBJ1-3; D ambiguous. The germline gives CDR1 SGHAT, CDR2 FQNNGV. With 5 bases removed from V and 0 bases from J, the gap between germline ends came to 20 bases. The CDR3 loop spans 18 amino acids. The CDR3 loop is CASSPRFTGFASGNTIYF. CDR3 sequence (DNA): TGTGCCAGCAGCCCAAGATTTACGGGTTTCGCCTCTGGAAACACCATATATTTT.

A single count supports this clone. The V call is TRBV11-3, the J call TRBJ2-3, with TRBD1 matching over 9 bases. The CDR3 consists of 16 residues. V gave up 5 bases and J gave up 3 bases; unmatched junction bases: 9. In germline, CDR1 is SGHNT, CDR2 YENEEA. The CDR3 region is CASSPEGQGRTDTQYF. CDR3 in DNA: TGTGCCAGCAGCCCAGAAGGACAGGGGCGTACAGATACGCAGTATTTT.

The chain is built from TRBV11-2 and TRBJ2-1; 13 nucleotides match TRBD2. This CDR3 has 15 amino acids. CDR1 SGHAT and CDR2 FQNNGV come from the germline V gene. With V trimmed by 5 bases and J by 5 bases, 3 bases remained unmatched. CDR3 region: CASSPLAGGNNEQFF. The CDR3 DNA reads TGTGCCAGCAGCCCACTAGCGGGAGGGAACAATGAGCAGTTCTTC. The whole variable domain, filled in from reference TRBV11-2 and TRBJ2-1, reads EAGVAQSPRYKIIEKRQSVAFWCNPISGHATLYWYQQILGQGPKLLIQFQNNGVVDDSQLPKDRFSAERLKGVDSTLKIQPAKLEDSAVYLCASSPLAGGNNEQFFGPGTRLTVL.

This chain links TRBV11-2 with TRBJ2-1; D is possibly TRBD2 (6 bases). Between the trimmed V and J ends, which lost 5 bases and 6 bases, there was a span of 17 bases. CDR3 size: 15 residues. The germline CDR1 and CDR2 sequences are SGHAT and FQNNGV. CDR3 nucleotide sequence: TGTGCCAGCAGCCGAGGACGCGGAGGGACCAATGAGCAGTTCTTC. The encoded protein is CASSRGRGGTNEQFF.

Regarding this clone: The sample carries other DNA sequences with the same CDR3. The chain couples TRBV5-8 to TRBJ1-5; D might be TRBD1 (6 bases). Between the trimmed V and J ends, which lost 4 bases and 1 base, there was a span of 9 bases. The CDR3 spans 14 residues. CDR1 is SGHTS, CDR2 YDEGEE, per germline. This CDR3 is CASSLDRSNQPQHF. CDR3 nucleotides: TGTGCCAGCAGCCTGGACAGAAGCAATCAGCCCCAGCATTTT.

This chain connects TRBV10-1 to TRBJ2-5, with TRBD2 as a possible D gene (7 bases). The CDR3 totals 13 residues. V lost 2 bases and J 7 bases, leaving 11 bases between the germline ends. Germline CDR1 reads WNHNN; CDR2 reads SYGVQD (reference sequence). CDR3 loop: CASSEGEGVTQYF. The CDR3 nucleotides read TGCGCCAGCAGTGAGGGGGAGGGGGTGACCCAGTACTTC.

This chain joins TRBV7-2 and TRBJ2-7, with D hard to call. From germline, CDR1 is SGHTA and CDR2 FQGNSA. V dropped 1 base and J dropped 1 base, with 11 bases sitting between them. The CDR3 extends over 15 amino acids. The CDR3 nucleotides read TGTGCCAGCAGCTTAGAATTCTCTCGGTCCTACGAGCAGTACTTC. Residues: CASSLEFSRSYEQYF.

This clone was seen once. This rearrangement joins TRBV7-9 to TRBJ2-5; D is undetermined. Germline CDR1 and CDR2: SEHNR and FQNEAQ (reference sequence). The CDR3 has 15 amino acids. Deletions cut 3 bases from V and 2 bases from J, with 13 bases between. The CDR3, as DNA: TGTGCCAGCAGCTTGTTCCGGGTCCGGCAAGAGACCCAGTACTTC. Encoded protein: CASSLFRVRQETQYF.

As to this clone: Different DNA sequences within this sample yield the same CDR3. The chain couples TRBV27 to TRBJ1-4; 9 bases are shared with TRBD1. V lost 6 bases and J lost 6; bases outside the gene matches: 2. Germline V CDR1 and CDR2: MNHEY, SMNVEV (reference sequence). The CDR3 sequence is 13 residues long. As DNA, the CDR3 is TGTGCCAGCAGGCGGACAGGGGATGAAAAACTGTTTTTT. Translation: CASRRTGDEKLFF.

The V and J genes are TRBV15 and TRBJ2-7; TRBD1 agrees at 8 bases. From germline, CDR1 is LNHNV and CDR2 YYDKDF (reference sequence). CDR3 size: 14 residues. Losses at the gene ends were 3 bases for V and 7 bases for J; bases not matched to a gene: 8. CDR3 in amino acids: CATSRDRAAGEQYF. The CDR3 DNA reads TGTGCCACCAGCAGGGACAGGGCCGCTGGTGAGCAGTACTTC.

This chain uses TRBV12-5 with TRBJ2-1; 8 positions match TRBD1. The germline gives CDR1 LGHNT, CDR2 FRNRAP. The CDR3 is 16 amino acids. The junction had 14 bases not matched to a gene; V was cut back by 5 bases and J by 8 bases. CDR3 protein: CASGLTGGPRNDEQFF. The CDR3, as DNA: TGTGCTAGTGGTCTAACAGGGGGGCCCAGGAACGATGAGCAGTTCTTC. The entire variable domain, with the rest obtained from reference TRBV12-5 and TRBJ2-1, is as follows: DARVTQTPRHKVTEMGQEVTMRCQPILGHNTVFWYRQTMMQGLELLAYFRNRAPLDDSGMPKDRFSAEMPDATLATLKIQPSEPRDSAVYFCASGLTGGPRNDEQFFGPGTRLTVL.

The gene calls are TRBV7-2 and TRBJ2-3; D remains ambiguous. Trimming left V 8 bases short and J 4 bases short, with 22 bases between. This CDR3 comprises 16 residues. CDR1 and CDR2 (germline): SGHTA, FQGNSA. The CDR3 region is CASSFRPVRLADTQYF. DNA for the CDR3: TGTGCCAGCTCCTTCCGTCCTGTGAGACTGGCAGATACGCAGTATTTT.

The chain uses TRBV19 and TRBJ2-7, with D tentatively TRBD2 (5 bases). Trimming pared 5 bases from V and 4 bases from J, leaving 18 bases between. The CDR3 contains 15 residues. CDR1 is LNHDA and CDR2 is SQIVND in the germline V gene (reference sequence). This CDR3 reads CASSSAPQRSYEQYF. In nucleotides, the CDR3 is TGTGCCAGTAGTTCCGCTCCCCAGCGGAGTTACGAGCAGTACTTC. Looking up the rest from reference TRBV19 and TRBJ2-7 gives the full variable domain: DGGITQSPKYLFRKEGQNVTLSCEQNLNHDAMYWYRQDPGQGLRLIYYSQIVNDFQKGDIAEGYSVSREKKESFPLTVTSAQKNPTAFYLCASSSAPQRSYEQYFGPGTRLTVT.

V is TRBV6-6 and J is TRBJ1-2; tentative D call: TRBD1 (6 bases). The length of the CDR3 is 16 residues. The germline V gene encodes CDR1 MNHNY and CDR2 SVGAGI (reference sequence). Trimming pared 4 bases from V and 4 bases from J, leaving 19 bases between. The CDR3 DNA is TGTGCCAGCAGTTGGGTGACAGGCCCAATGGGCTATGGCTACACCTTC. This gives the protein CASSWVTGPMGYGYTF.

The chain is built from TRBV7-2 and TRBJ2-2; 14 bases fit TRBD2. Germline V gives CDR1 SGHTA, CDR2 FQGNSA. This CDR3 contains 19 residues. With V trimmed by 5 bases and J by 5 bases, 13 bases remained unmatched. CDR3 nucleotide sequence: TGTGCCAGCAGCCCGATACACGGACTAGCGGGAGGCTTAACCGGGGAGCTGTTTTTT. As protein: CASSPIHGLAGGLTGELFF.

The V and J genes are TRBV7-2 and TRBJ2-1, with D possibly being TRBD2 (5 bases). Germline-derived CDR1 and CDR2 are SGHTA and FQGNSA. Deletions cut 2 bases from V and 10 bases from J, with 18 bases between. The CDR3 is 15 residues long. Here the CDR3 reads CASSLLARLIEEQFF. DNA for the CDR3: TGTGCCAGCAGCTTATTAGCGCGACTAATTGAGGAGCAGTTCTTC.

J is TRBJ1-5 and V is TRBV19; D is uncertain. The CDR3 loop spans 14 amino acids. V shed 5 bases and J shed 0 bases, with 8 bases lying between them. Germline V gene lookup returns CDR1 LNHDA and CDR2 SQIVND (reference sequence). The CDR3: CASSVTYSNQPQHF. CDR3 nucleotide sequence: TGTGCCAGTAGTGTAACTTATAGCAATCAGCCCCAGCATTTT.

Concerning this clone: The same CDR3 also results from other DNA sequences found in this sample. The rearrangement joins TRBV7-2 to TRBJ2-7; possible D gene TRBD1, 6 bases. The CDR3 sequence is 12 residues long. CDR1 and CDR2 from the germline V gene are SGHTA and FQGNSA. Trimming left V 5 bases short and J 2 bases short, with 7 bases between. Here the CDR3 reads CASSTGPYEQYF. CDR3 coding DNA: TGTGCCAGCAGCACAGGGCCCTACGAGCAGTACTTC.